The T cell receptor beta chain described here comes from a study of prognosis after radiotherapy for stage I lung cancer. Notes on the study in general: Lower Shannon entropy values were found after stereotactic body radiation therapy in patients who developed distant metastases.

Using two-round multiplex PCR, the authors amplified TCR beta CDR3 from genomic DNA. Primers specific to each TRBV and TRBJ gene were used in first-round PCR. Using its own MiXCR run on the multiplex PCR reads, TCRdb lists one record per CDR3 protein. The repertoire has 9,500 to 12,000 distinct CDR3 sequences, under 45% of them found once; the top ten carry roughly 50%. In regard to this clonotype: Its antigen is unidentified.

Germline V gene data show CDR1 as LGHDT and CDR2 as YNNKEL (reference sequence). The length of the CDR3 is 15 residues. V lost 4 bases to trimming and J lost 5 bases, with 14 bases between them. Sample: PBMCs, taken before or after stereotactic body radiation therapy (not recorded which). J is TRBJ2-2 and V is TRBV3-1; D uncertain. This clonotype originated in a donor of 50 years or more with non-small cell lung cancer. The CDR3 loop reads CASSPNMVATGELFF. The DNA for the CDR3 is TGTGCCAGCAGCCCAAACATGGTCGCAACCGGGGAGCTGTTTTTT.